Each of the 30 T cell receptor beta chains below was sequenced from the same sample in a study of blood T cell repertoires in COVID-19. Profiling relied on immunoSEQ multiplex PCR, and the TCRdb table lists in-frame clones only, not all of them. Of about 140,000 clones detected, about 86% appear once; the ten largest clones hold about 8%. Material: peripheral blood. Every receptor here comes from a woman in her fifties or sixties with active or convalescent COVID-19.

The chain joins TRBV19 to TRBJ2-1; 8 nucleotides align to TRBD1. The CDR3 length is 15 residues. The germline gives CDR1 LNHDA, CDR2 SQIVND (reference sequence). Trimming removed 3 bases from V and 2 bases from J; junction bases left unmatched: 3. CDR3 residues: CASSMRTGTYNEQFF. CDR3 in DNA: TGTGCCAGTAGTATGAGGACAGGGACCTACAATGAGCAGTTCTTC. Based on the CDR3 plus reference TRBV19 and TRBJ2-1, the full variable domain is DGGITQSPKYLFRKEGQNVTLSCEQNLNHDAMYWYRQDPGQGLRLIYYSQIVNDFQKGDIAEGYSVSREKKESFPLTVTSAQKNPTAFYLCASSMRTGTYNEQFFGPGTRLTVL.

J is TRBJ2-1 and V is TRBV19; D gene unclear. Germline V lookup: CDR1 LNHDA, CDR2 SQIVND (reference sequence). This CDR3 region has 13 residues. The V gene lost 3 bases and the J gene lost 9 bases, with 12 bases spanning the gap. The CDR3 reads CASSIPSSGEQFF. Written as DNA, the CDR3 is TGTGCCAGTAGTATCCCCTCTTCGGGTGAGCAGTTCTTC.

The CDR3 here is CASSYSFRDQPQHF. Written as DNA, the CDR3 is TGTGCCAGCAGTTACTCGTTCAGGGATCAGCCCCAGCATTTT. V is TRBV6-5 and J is TRBJ1-5, with a weak D call TRBD1 (5 bases). Germline V gene lookup returns CDR1 MNHEY and CDR2 SVGAGI. This CDR3 has 14 amino acids. V was shortened by 0 bases and J by 5 bases, with 8 bases between the two germline ends.

This chain connects TRBV5-6 to TRBJ1-5; unclear D gene. Germline V gives CDR1 SGHDT, CDR2 YYEEEE. Trimming shortened V by 1 base and J by 4 bases, and 9 bases separated the two germline ends. The CDR3 loop spans 14 amino acids. The CDR3 loop is CASSLIDGNQPQHF. Here the CDR3 DNA reads TGTGCCAGCAGCTTGATCGACGGGAATCAGCCCCAGCATTTT.

The V and J genes are TRBV19 and TRBJ2-5; 8 nucleotides line up with TRBD2. The length of the CDR3 is 15 residues. After removal of 5 bases from V and 4 bases from J, the junction contained 9 bases not matched to a gene. Germline CDR1 LNHDA, CDR2 SQIVND (reference sequence). The CDR3 loop reads CASSPRGGGGETQYF. The DNA of the CDR3 is TGTGCCAGTAGTCCACGGGGGGGAGGCGGAGAGACCCAGTACTTC.

In this sample, this clone turned up once. CDR3 region: CASSLRGSGYEQYF. The CDR3 DNA follows: TGTGCCAGCAGTTTACGGGGGAGTGGGTACGAGCAGTACTTC. The gene calls are TRBV27 and TRBJ2-7, with D possibly matching TRBD2 (6 bases). The CDR3 has 14 residues. V lost 2 bases to trimming and J lost 4 bases, with 12 bases between them. Germline CDR1 is MNHEY and CDR2 is SMNVEV (reference sequence).

This sequence joins TRBV11-2 and TRBJ2-7; possible D gene TRBD1, 5 bases. There are 16 residues in the CDR3. From germline, CDR1 is SGHAT and CDR2 FQNNGV. Trimming removed 2 bases from V and 5 bases from J, with 19 bases in between. CDR3 sequence: CASSLSGQGMKHEQYF. CDR3 coding DNA: TGTGCCAGCAGCTTATCAGGGCAGGGAATGAAGCACGAGCAGTACTTC.

The chain carries TRBV5-1 and TRBJ1-1, with D possibly matching TRBD1 (5 bases). Trimming left V 1 base short and J 0 bases short, with 7 bases between. Germline values: CDR1 SGHRS, CDR2 YFSETQ. This CDR3 is 14 amino acids long. The CDR3 reads CASSLTGMNTEAFF. The CDR3 DNA follows: TGCGCCAGCAGCTTGACAGGTATGAACACTGAAGCTTTCTTT.

The chain links TRBV19 to TRBJ1-1, with 9 nucleotides matching TRBD1. The junction had 7 bases not matched to a gene; V was cut back by 6 bases and J by 2 bases. The CDR3 has 15 residues. Looked up from germline, CDR1 is LNHDA and CDR2 is SQIVND (reference sequence). Here the CDR3 reads CASSFPGQGNTEAFF. CDR3 DNA sequence: TGTGCCAGTAGCTTCCCGGGACAGGGAAACACTGAAGCTTTCTTT.

The chain carries TRBV11-2 and TRBJ2-1; a possible D gene is TRBD1 (6 bases). From germline, CDR1 is SGHAT and CDR2 FQNNGV. V lost 5 bases to trimming and J lost 4 bases, with 12 bases between them. The CDR3 extends over 14 amino acids. CDR3 nucleotide sequence: TGTGCCAGCAGCGGCAGGGGCCTATACAATGAGCAGTTCTTC. Residues: CASSGRGLYNEQFF.

V usage is TRBV10-3 and J usage is TRBJ1-4; D unclear. Trimming pared 3 bases from V and 0 bases from J, leaving 11 bases between. The CDR3 length is 16 residues. Germline V gene sequence: CDR1 ENHRY, CDR2 SYGVKD. CDR3 DNA: TGTGCCATCAGTGATGCGGGTGAGGCAACTAATGAAAAACTGTTTTTT. Protein product: CAISDAGEATNEKLFF.

This clone has a handful of counts. The rearrangement uses TRBV5-1 and TRBJ1-2; D gene uncertain. The CDR3 has 15 residues. V was clipped by 1 base and J by 8 bases, with 18 bases between them. The germline gives CDR1 SGHRS, CDR2 YFSETQ. CDR3 loop: CASSLLTEASVGYTF. The DNA of the CDR3 is TGCGCCAGCAGCTTGCTTACCGAGGCGTCGGTCGGCTACACCTTC.

The chain recombines TRBV24-1 with TRBJ2-7; 9 bases fit TRBD1. V shed 5 bases, J shed 5 bases, and the junction held 9 bases outside the gene matches. Germline V gene data show CDR1 as KGHDR and CDR2 as SFDVKD. The CDR3 has 15 residues. The CDR3: CATSVSGTGTHEQYF. In nucleotides, the CDR3 is TGTGCCACCAGTGTTTCCGGGACAGGGACCCACGAGCAGTACTTC.

The chain links TRBV3-1 (or the pseudogene TRBV3-2) to TRBJ1-6; 10 nucleotides line up with TRBD1. CDR3 length equals 16 residues. J was trimmed by 7 bases and V by 2 bases; bases with no gene match: 5. Looked up from germline, CDR1 is LGHDT and CDR2 is YNNKEL (reference sequence). The CDR3 loop is CASSQTTGGRNSPLHF. CDR3 in DNA: TGTGCCAGCAGCCAAACGACAGGGGGCCGAAATTCACCCCTCCACTTT.

This clone was counted only a few times. The chain has TRBV5-1 and TRBJ1-2, with 7 bases aligning to TRBD1. V was pared by 4 bases and J by 4 bases, with 7 bases of the junction left unmatched. The CDR3 spans 14 residues. Germline V lookup: CDR1 SGHRS, CDR2 YFSETQ. The CDR3 DNA reads TGCGCCAGCAGCCCTCGACAGGGAGGCTATGGCTACACCTTC. Translation: CASSPRQGGYGYTF.

The chain uses TRBV5-1 and TRBJ1-3, with a weak D call TRBD1 (6 bases). The germline V and J ends were trimmed by 5 bases and 2 bases, with 17 bases remaining between them. Germline-derived CDR1 and CDR2 are SGHRS and YFSETQ. The CDR3 covers 16 residues. The CDR3 DNA reads as TGCGCCAGCAGACCCCACAGGGAAGACCCTGGAAACACCATATATTTT. It specifies CASRPHREDPGNTIYF. The full variable domain, with the rest looked up from reference TRBV5-1 and TRBJ1-3, is KAGVTQTPRYLIKTRGQQVTLSCSPISGHRSVSWYQQTPGQGLQFLFEYFSETQRNKGNFPGRFSGRQFSNSRSEMNVSTLELGDSALYLCASRPHREDPGNTIYFGEGSWLTVV.

This rearrangement joins TRBV27 to TRBJ1-3, with no clear D. The V gene lost 5 bases and the J gene lost 0 bases, with 11 bases spanning the gap. Germline assignment: CDR1 MNHEY and CDR2 SMNVEV (reference sequence). The CDR3 is 15 residues long. The CDR3 spells CASSPRVSSGNTIYF. The CDR3 DNA reads TGTGCCAGCAGTCCACGAGTTAGCTCTGGAAACACCATATATTTT.

The J gene is TRBJ1-1, the V gene TRBV28, with D tentatively TRBD1 (6 bases). Trimming stripped 2 bases from V and 0 bases from J, with 13 bases between. The CDR3 runs to 16 residues. In germline, CDR1 is MDHEN, CDR2 SYDVKM. CDR3 sequence: CASSLAGAMMNTEAFF. Here the CDR3 DNA reads TGTGCCAGCAGTTTAGCAGGGGCGATGATGAACACTGAAGCTTTCTTT.

The chain has TRBV28 and TRBJ1-1; 7 bases match TRBD1. CDR3 size: 13 residues. After removal of 3 bases from V and 11 bases from J, the junction contained 9 bases not matched to a gene. Germline lookup yields CDR1 MDHEN and CDR2 SYDVKM. The CDR3 loop is CASSFGIGRGAFF. The CDR3 DNA is TGTGCCAGCAGTTTTGGGATAGGCAGGGGGGCTTTCTTT.

V usage is TRBV27 and J usage is TRBJ1-4; D ambiguous. The V end lost 6 bases, the J end lost 8 bases, and 16 bases lay between the germline ends. The germline gives CDR1 MNHEY, CDR2 SMNVEV (reference sequence). The CDR3 is 14 amino acids. The CDR3 nucleotides read TGTGCCAGCAGCCGACCGGGTGATGGGGAAAAACTGTTTTTT. This codes for CASSRPGDGEKLFF.

The chain uses TRBV20-1 and TRBJ2-1, with D perhaps TRBD2 (5 bases). Trimming removed 3 bases from V and 4 bases from J, with 19 bases in between. The CDR3 is made up of 16 amino acids. The V gene's germline CDR1 is DFQATT and CDR2 SNEGSKA (reference sequence). CDR3 region: CSASITSGDLYNEQFF. The DNA for the CDR3 is TGCAGTGCTAGTATTACAAGCGGAGACCTTTACAATGAGCAGTTCTTC.

The chain combines TRBV11-2 with TRBJ2-1, with a possible D match to TRBD2 (5 bases). CDR1 is SGHAT and CDR2 is FQNNGV in the germline V gene. This CDR3 has 16 amino acids. The ends were cut back, 2 bases at V and 2 bases at J, with 13 bases in the middle. As DNA, the CDR3 is TGTGCCAGCAGCTTACGCGGCTTCGGGACCTACAATGAGCAGTTCTTC. This translates into CASSLRGFGTYNEQFF.

The V call is TRBV5-1, the J call TRBJ2-2, with a possible D match to TRBD1 (6 bases). Germline CDR1 reads SGHRS; CDR2 reads YFSETQ. The CDR3 length is 17 residues. Trimming removed 0 bases at V and 4 bases at J, with 16 bases between. Written as DNA, the CDR3 is TGCGCCAGCAGCTTGGAGGGGGACCTCGGTGGCACCGGGGAGCTGTTTTTT. It encodes CASSLEGDLGGTGELFF.

This clone was counted only a few times. The V call is TRBV6-6, the J call TRBJ2-7, with TRBD2 matching 7 bases. Germline V gene sequence: CDR1 MNHNY, CDR2 SVGAGI (reference sequence). V lost 6 bases and J lost 3; bases outside the gene matches: 8. The CDR3 is 14 residues long. The CDR3 bases are TGTGCCAGCAGCCGCGGACTAGACGGCTACGAGCAGTACGTC. Amino acids: CASSRGLDGYEQYV.

The chain joins TRBV5-6 to TRBJ2-1, with 8 bases matching TRBD2. Germline V gene data show CDR1 as SGHDT and CDR2 as YYEEEE. The CDR3 totals 14 residues. V dropped 5 bases and J dropped 3; count of bases not matched to a gene: 4. The chain's CDR3 is CASSLSGSYNEQFF. CDR3 sequence (DNA): TGTGCCAGCAGTTTAAGCGGGAGCTACAATGAGCAGTTCTTC.

The V and J genes are TRBV14 and TRBJ1-2; TRBD1 is a possible D gene (5 bases). Trimming took off 1 base at V and 5 bases at J, with 17 bases between the two ends. The length of the CDR3 is 16 residues. Germline V gene data show CDR1 as SGHDN and CDR2 as FVKESK. This CDR3 is CASSQAWGPGGYGYTF. CDR3 bases: TGTGCCAGCAGCCAAGCCTGGGGCCCCGGTGGATATGGCTACACCTTC.

The chain uses TRBV10-2 and TRBJ1-2, with a weak D call TRBD1 (5 bases). CDR1 is WSHSY, CDR2 SAAADI, per germline. Trimming cost V 0 bases and J 2 bases, with 7 bases left between them. This CDR3 spans 14 amino acids. The CDR3 sequence: CASSESGGNYGYTF. The DNA of the CDR3 is TGCGCCAGCAGTGAGTCGGGGGGGAACTATGGCTACACCTTC.

The chain employs TRBV2 and TRBJ1-1; 7 nucleotides agree with TRBD1. This CDR3 region has 13 residues. The V gene end was trimmed by 6 bases and the J gene end by 7 bases; junction bases not matched to a gene: 8. The germline V gene encodes CDR1 SNHLY and CDR2 FYNNEI. This CDR3 is CASRDTGDHEAFF. In DNA, the CDR3 is TGTGCCAGCAGAGATACAGGGGATCATGAAGCTTTCTTT.

The V call is TRBV5-5, the J call TRBJ2-1, with a weak D call TRBD2 (6 bases). The CDR3 loop spans 15 amino acids. The germline V and J ends were trimmed by 2 bases and 1 base, with 10 bases remaining between them. CDR1 is SGHKS and CDR2 is YYEKEE in the germline V gene (reference sequence). CDR3 in amino acids: CASSFLGGSYNEQFF. In DNA, the CDR3 is TGTGCCAGCAGCTTCCTGGGAGGTTCCTACAATGAGCAGTTCTTC.

V and J are TRBV27 and TRBJ1-1, with unresolved D. Germline lookup yields CDR1 MNHEY and CDR2 SMNVEV (reference sequence). With 4 bases removed from V and 5 bases from J, the gap between germline ends came to 17 bases. The CDR3 covers 15 residues. CDR3 residues: CASSSRPGRGTEAFF. CDR3 nucleotides: TGTGCCAGCAGTTCCCGACCCGGACGGGGTACTGAAGCTTTCTTT.